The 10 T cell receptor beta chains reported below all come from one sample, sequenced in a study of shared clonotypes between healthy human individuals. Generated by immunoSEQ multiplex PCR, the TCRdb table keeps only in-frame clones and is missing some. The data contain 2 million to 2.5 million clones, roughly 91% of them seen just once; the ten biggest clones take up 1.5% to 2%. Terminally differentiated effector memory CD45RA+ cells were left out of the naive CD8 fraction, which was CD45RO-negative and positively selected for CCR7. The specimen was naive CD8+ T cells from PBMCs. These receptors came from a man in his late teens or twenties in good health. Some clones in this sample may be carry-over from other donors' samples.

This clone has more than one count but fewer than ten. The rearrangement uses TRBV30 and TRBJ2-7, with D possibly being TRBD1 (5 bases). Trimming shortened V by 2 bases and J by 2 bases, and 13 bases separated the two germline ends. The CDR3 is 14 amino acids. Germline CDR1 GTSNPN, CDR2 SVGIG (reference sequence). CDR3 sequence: CAWSIVAGPYEQYF. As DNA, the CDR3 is TGTGCCTGGAGTATAGTGGCAGGGCCCTACGAGCAGTACTTC.

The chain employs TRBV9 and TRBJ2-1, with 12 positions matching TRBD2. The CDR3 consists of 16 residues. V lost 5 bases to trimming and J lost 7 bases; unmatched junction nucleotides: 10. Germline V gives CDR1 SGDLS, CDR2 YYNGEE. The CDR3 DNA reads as TGTGCCAGCAGTGAGTCGTCGGGGACTAGCGGGAATGAGCAGTTCTTC. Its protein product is CASSESSGTSGNEQFF.

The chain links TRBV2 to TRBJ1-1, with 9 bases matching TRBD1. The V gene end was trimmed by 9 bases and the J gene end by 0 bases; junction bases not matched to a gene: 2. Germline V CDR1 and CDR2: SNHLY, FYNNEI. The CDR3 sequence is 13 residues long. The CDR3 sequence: CASGTGLNTEAFF. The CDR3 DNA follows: TGTGCCAGTGGGACAGGGCTGAACACTGAAGCTTTCTTT. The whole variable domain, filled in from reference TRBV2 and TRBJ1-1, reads EPEVTQTPSHQVTQMGQEVILRCVPISNHLYFYWYRQILGQKVEFLVSFYNNEISEKSEIFDDQFSVERPDGSNFTLKIRSTKLEDSAMYFCASGTGLNTEAFFGQGTRLTVV.

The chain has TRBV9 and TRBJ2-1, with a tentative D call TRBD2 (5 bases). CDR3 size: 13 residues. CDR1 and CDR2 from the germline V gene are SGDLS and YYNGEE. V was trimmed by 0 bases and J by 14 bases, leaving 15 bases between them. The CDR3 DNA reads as TGTGCCAGCAGCGTAGGAGCGACTACTGTTAAGTTCTTC. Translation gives CASSVGATTVKFF.

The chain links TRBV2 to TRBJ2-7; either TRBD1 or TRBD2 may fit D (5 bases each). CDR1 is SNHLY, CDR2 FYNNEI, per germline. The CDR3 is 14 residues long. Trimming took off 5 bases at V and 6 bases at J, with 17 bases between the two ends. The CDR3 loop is CASSPSPGTAEQYF. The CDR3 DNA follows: TGTGCCAGCAGTCCTAGCCCCGGGACGGCCGAGCAGTACTTC.

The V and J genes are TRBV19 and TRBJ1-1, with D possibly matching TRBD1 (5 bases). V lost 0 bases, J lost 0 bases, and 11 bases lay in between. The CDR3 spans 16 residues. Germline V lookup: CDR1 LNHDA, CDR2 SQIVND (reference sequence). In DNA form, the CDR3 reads TGTGCCAGTAGTATAGAACCGACAGTCTTGAACACTGAAGCTTTCTTT. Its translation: CASSIEPTVLNTEAFF. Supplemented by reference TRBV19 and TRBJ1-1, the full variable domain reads DGGITQSPKYLFRKEGQNVTLSCEQNLNHDAMYWYRQDPGQGLRLIYYSQIVNDFQKGDIAEGYSVSREKKESFPLTVTSAQKNPTAFYLCASSIEPTVLNTEAFFGQGTRLTVV.

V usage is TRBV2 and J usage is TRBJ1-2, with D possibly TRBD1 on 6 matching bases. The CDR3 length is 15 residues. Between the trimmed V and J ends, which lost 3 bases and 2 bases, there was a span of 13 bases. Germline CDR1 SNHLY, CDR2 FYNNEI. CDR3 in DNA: TGTGCCAGCAGTGAGGTTCGTGACAGGAACTATGGCTACACCTTC. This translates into CASSEVRDRNYGYTF.

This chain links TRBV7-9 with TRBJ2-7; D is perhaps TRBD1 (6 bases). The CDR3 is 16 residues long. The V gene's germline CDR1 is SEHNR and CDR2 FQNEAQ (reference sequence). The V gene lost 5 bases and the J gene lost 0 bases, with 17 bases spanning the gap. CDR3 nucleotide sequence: TGTGCCAGCAGCGCACCTGGGGGCGCCAGCTCCTACGAGCAGTACTTC. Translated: CASSAPGGASSYEQYF.

CDR3 bases: TGCGCCAGCAGCGAAACGATAAGGGATACGCAGTATTTT. Translation gives CASSETIRDTQYF. This rearrangement joins TRBV5-1 to TRBJ2-3; D uncertain. The germline V gene encodes CDR1 SGHRS and CDR2 YFSETQ. The CDR3 is 13 amino acids. Trimming removed 4 bases at V and 6 bases at J, with 12 bases between.

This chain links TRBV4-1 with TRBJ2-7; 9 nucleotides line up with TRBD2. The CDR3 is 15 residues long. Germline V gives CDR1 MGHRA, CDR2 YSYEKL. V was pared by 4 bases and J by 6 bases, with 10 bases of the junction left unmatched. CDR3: CASSPLLGTSSEQYF. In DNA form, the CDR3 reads TGCGCCAGCAGCCCGCTGCTTGGGACTAGCTCCGAGCAGTACTTC.